This T cell receptor beta chain appears in the sequencing data of a study of blood T cell repertoires in COVID-19. Study-level background: Samples taken during acute and convalescent COVID-19 were collected in the United States, Italy and Spain. The analysed material was cDNA or gDNA that came from T cells, B-cell-depleted T cells, or PBMCs.

In the original processing: Amplification with reference gene primers provided the estimates of nucleated cell counts. Data came from immunoSEQ multiplex PCR; TCRdb stores just in-frame clones and leaves some out. V, J and clone size were drawn from that table, and D and trimming were deduced from the DNA. The sample records some 200,000 clones, 87% being singletons. V was pared by 2 bases and J by 3 bases, with 3 bases of the junction left unmatched. CDR3 length equals 15 residues. Germline CDR1 and CDR2: MGHRA and YSYEKL. The specimen sequenced was peripheral blood. V usage is TRBV4-1 and J usage is TRBJ1-4, with 7 bases fitting TRBD1. This clonotype was sampled from a woman aged 18-30 years who had recovered from COVID-19. For the CDR3, the DNA is TGCGCCAGCAGCCAACGGGGGACAGCTAATGAAAAACTGTTTTTT. Translating it yields CASSQRGTANEKLFF.